The subject of this entry is one TCR beta chain. Its antigen is as yet unknown. Libraries were prepared by immunoSEQ multiplex PCR; TCRdb keeps only in-frame clonotypes and omits some of them. The sample lists roughly 64,000 clones; around 84% were seen once. Peripheral blood came from all dose cohorts at three timepoints. The sample is drawn from a study of OX40 agonist ivuxolimab in advanced cancers. Whole-study results and caveats: On average, CD8+ T cells showed a greater number of expanded clones than CD4+. It was also the case that some nonresponders had low normalized T-cell clonal expansion.

The CDR3 loop spans 14 amino acids. Trimming at V came to 3 bases and at J to 3 bases, leaving 3 bases not matched to a gene. Germline loops: CDR1 LNHDA, CDR2 SQIVND (reference sequence). The chain employs TRBV19 and TRBJ1-2; 8 bases are a match to TRBD1. The sample here was CD4+ or CD8+ T cells sorted from blood, taken in a trial of the OX40 agonist ivuxolimab. The receptor was derived from an adult with an advanced solid tumor such as melanoma, head and neck, liver or kidney cancer. As DNA, the CDR3 is TGTGCCAGTAGTATTGAGGACAGGGACTATGGCTACACCTTC. This gives the protein CASSIEDRDYGYTF.